There are many counts of the clone carrying this T cell receptor beta chain. These data originate in a study of T cells in Graves' hyperthyroidism and ophthalmopathy. RNA transcripts were the template for amplifying TCR beta CDR3 regions. A set of HTBI primers served as the primers for a first-round RT-PCR of the TCR CDR3. A single record per CDR3 protein comes from TCRdb applying MiXCR to the multiplex PCR reads. Here the sample spans under 400,000 distinct CDR3 sequences, 15% to 20% being singletons. Germline V gives CDR1 LNHDA, CDR2 SQIVND (reference sequence). V lost 4 bases and J lost 3, with 13 bases in between. CDR3 length equals 14 residues.

The specimen was blood. The V and J genes are TRBV19 and TRBJ2-7, with D possibly called TRBD1 or TRBD2 (5 bases each). This TCR came from a woman between 40 and 55 years old with Graves' ophthalmopathy. CDR3 nucleotide sequence: TGTGCCAGTAGTAGGGACGACGGATTCTACGAGCAGTACTTC. This sequence encodes CASSRDDGFYEQYF. The whole variable domain, filled in from reference TRBV19 and TRBJ2-7, reads DGGITQSPKYLFRKEGQNVTLSCEQNLNHDAMYWYRQDPGQGLRLIYYSQIVNDFQKGDIAEGYSVSREKKESFPLTVTSAQKNPTAFYLCASSRDDGFYEQYFGPGTRLTVT.